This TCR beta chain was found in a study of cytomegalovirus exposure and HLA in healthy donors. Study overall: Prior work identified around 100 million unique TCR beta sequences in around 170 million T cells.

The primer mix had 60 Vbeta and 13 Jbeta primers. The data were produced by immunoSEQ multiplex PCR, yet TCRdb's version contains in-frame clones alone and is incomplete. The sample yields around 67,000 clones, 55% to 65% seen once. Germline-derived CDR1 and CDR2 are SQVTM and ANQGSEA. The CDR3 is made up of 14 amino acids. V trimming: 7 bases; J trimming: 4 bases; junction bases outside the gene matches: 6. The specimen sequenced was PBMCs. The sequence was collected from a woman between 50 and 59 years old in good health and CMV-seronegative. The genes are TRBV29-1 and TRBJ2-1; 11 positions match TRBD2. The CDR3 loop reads CSGTSGRDYNEQFF. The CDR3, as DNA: TGCAGCGGCACTAGCGGGAGAGATTACAATGAGCAGTTCTTC.